Ten or more counts support the clone carrying this TCR beta chain. Its target is not known. This sample is drawn from a study of T-cell reconstitution after alpha-beta-depleted transplantation in children. Whole-study findings and limits: Reportedly, roughly two months post-transplant, alpha-beta T cells arose from several hundred expanded graft clones. In some patients, recipient T cells and intrathymic progenitors surviving conditioning explained high day-60 diversity. By one year post-transplant, T-cell counts and diversity largely arose from T cells that were newly produced.

The germline V gene encodes CDR1 MNHNS and CDR2 SASEGT. There are 13 residues in the CDR3. V was clipped by 8 bases and J by 6 bases, with 13 bases between them. Unique molecular identifiers were incorporated into the prepared TCRbeta library. TCRdb re-analysed the PCR reads in MiXCR, keeping a single row per CDR3 protein. Here the sample spans 130,000 to 150,000 distinct CDR3 sequences, more than 8% being singletons. The starting material was PBMCs, mostly from graft donor cells, obtained 180 days after TCRalphabeta/CD19-depleted stem cell transplant. The V and J genes are TRBV6-1 and TRBJ1-4, with D hard to call. The sequence was obtained from a female patient aged 2-10 years who had a stem cell transplant for congenital amegakaryocytic thrombocytopenia, so the T cells may come from the graft donor. CDR3 loop: CASRWGGDEKLFF. The DNA of the CDR3 is TGTGCCAGCCGCTGGGGTGGGGATGAAAAACTGTTTTTT.